This paragraph covers one TCR beta chain sequence. It has no known antigen specificity. No much larger clonotype is one base removed from it; base qualities were not supplied. The sample is drawn from a study of T-cell memory formation after mild COVID-19 (dated by TCRdb to the early 2020s). Study-level background: Most TCR sequence clusters were specific to one of the two donors. In two donors, T-cell clones that expanded and contracted after mild COVID-19 were followed by sequencing TCRalpha and TCRbeta repertoires longitudinally. Two young, previously healthy adult volunteers made up the cohort, one male and one female. The investigation overall reported the following: Contracting CD4+ clones were located mainly in the CM and EM memory subsets, whereas CD8+ clones were found to be enriched in EMRA. The detection of some responding clones in pre-infection memory suggests that pre-existing cross-reactive memory T cells joined the SARS-CoV-2 response. SARS-CoV-2 specificity of the second-wave clones peaking on day 37 was not confirmed. Only two mild cases were covered in the study, and larger cohorts including severe cases with pre-infection samples were considered necessary. From day 15 to 85, contracting clones showed balanced CD4/CD8 phenotypes, whereas a second wave of clones that expanded from day 15 to 37 leaned towards CD4+.

Sequencing took place on an Illumina NovaSeq 6000. Using 5'RACE with constant-segment primers, TCRalpha and TCRbeta cDNA libraries were constructed, with sample barcodes and unique molecular identifiers added in the process. RNA was extracted from every sample with Trizol reagent. Library amplification was performed in two PCR steps, and a second sample barcode and Illumina TruSeq adapters were introduced in the second step. Sequencing of the libraries was done on an Illumina NovaSeq, producing 2 x 150 bp paired-end reads. Per the authors' processing: The reads were demultiplexed and collapsed into UMI-guided consensus sequences using migec v1.2.7. Using mixcr v2.1.11, UMI consensuses were aligned to TRA and TRB V and J templates and then assembled into clonotypes. A clonotype was counted as expanded or contracted only if both edgeR and NoisET called the change significant, with noise models trained on biological replicates. edgeR calls used a false discovery rate-adjusted p below 0.01 and a log2 fold-change threshold of 1. As an exploratory analysis of dynamics, max-normalized trajectories of the 1000 most abundant clonotypes were examined with PCA combined with hierarchical clustering. Each responding clone was given a CD4 or CD8 phenotype based on the CD4+ and CD8+ repertoires, which had been sequenced separately. TCRdb reprocessing: public reads trimmed at Q25 with fastp, clones called with MiXCR, in-frame beta chains kept. Records with the same CDR3 protein are collapsed into one entry carrying the most frequent genes and DNA. The authors' filters were not applied to this entry. This sample holds roughly 350,000 distinct CDR3 sequences; roughly 21% were observed only once. The ten biggest clones cover under 15% of the sample.

V and J lose 7 bases and 4 bases, and a span of 13 bases separates them. CDR1 SGHAT and CDR2 FQNNGV were looked up in the germline V gene. From the cysteine through the phenylalanine, the CDR3 covers 13 amino acids. Only the CDR3 region is kept as DNA, spanning 39 bases read in frame from base 1. Ficoll-Paque density gradient centrifugation was used to isolate PBMCs. In this chain, TRBV11-2 is recombined with TRBJ1-2; TRBD1 is possibly the D segment (6 matching bases). The clonotype originates from an adult woman who had mild COVID-19 (a few samples of this study predate the infection). The sample titles of this study are shuffled in the database, so cell type and time point are left out; the donor was told from shared clones. The material sequenced was PBMCs or a T cell subset sorted from them (not recorded which). The CDR3 in this case is CASNLQGTYGYTF. The DNA is as follows: TGTGCCAGCAACCTACAGGGAACCTATGGCTACACCTTC. With the portions outside the CDR3 filled from the reference TRBV11-2 and TRBJ1-2 genes, the complete variable region becomes EAGVAQSPRYKIIEKRQSVAFWCNPISGHATLYWYQQILGQGPKLLIQFQNNGVVDDSQLPKDRFSAERLKGVDSTLKIQPAKLEDSAVYLCASNLQGTYGYTFGSGTRLTVV.